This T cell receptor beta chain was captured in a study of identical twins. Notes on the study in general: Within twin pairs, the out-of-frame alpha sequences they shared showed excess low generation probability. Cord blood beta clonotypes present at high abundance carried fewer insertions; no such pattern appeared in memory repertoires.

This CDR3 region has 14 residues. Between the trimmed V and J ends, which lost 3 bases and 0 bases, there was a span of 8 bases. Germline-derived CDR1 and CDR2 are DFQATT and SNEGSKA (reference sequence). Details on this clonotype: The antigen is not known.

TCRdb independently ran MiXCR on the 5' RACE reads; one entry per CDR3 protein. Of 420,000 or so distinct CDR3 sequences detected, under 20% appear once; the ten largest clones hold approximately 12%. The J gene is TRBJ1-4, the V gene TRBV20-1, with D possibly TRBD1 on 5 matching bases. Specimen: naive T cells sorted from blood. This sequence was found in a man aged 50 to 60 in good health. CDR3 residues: CSASGRATNEKLFF. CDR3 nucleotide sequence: TGCAGTGCTAGTGGCAGGGCAACTAATGAAAAACTGTTTTTT.